The next 16 T cell receptor beta chains were all read from a single sample in a study of human T cells and chemical hapten exposure. Via MiXCR, TCRdb re-called the RACE reads, giving one row per CDR3 protein. The sample lists tens of thousands of distinct CDR3 sequences, around 10% occurring once. Time point given: pre-sensitization, week 0. Regarding treatment: therapeutic diphenylcyclopropenone sensitization with weekly scalp DPC. The material was whole blood, obtained in connection with sensitization to the hapten diphenylcyclopropenone (DPC). The receptors were gathered from a woman between 40 and 50 years old with alopecia areata. Some clones in this sample may be carry-over from other donors' samples.

The J gene is TRBJ1-2, the V gene TRBV19; D unclear. Trimming removed 3 bases at V and 4 bases at J, with 15 bases between. Germline CDR1 is LNHDA and CDR2 is SQIVND (reference sequence). The CDR3 sequence is 15 residues long. The CDR3 coding sequence is TGTGCCAGTAGTATTTCCCCCGCTGTGGGCTATGGCTACACCTTC. Its translation: CASSISPAVGYGYTF.

This clonotype was seen at least ten times. The chain employs TRBV7-6 and TRBJ1-5, with D unresolved. The V end lost 5 bases, the J end lost 7 bases, and 12 bases lay between the germline ends. The germline V gene has CDR1 SGHVS and CDR2 FNYEAQ. The CDR3 covers 13 residues. CDR3 coding DNA: TGTGCCAGCAGCAGAGGCGACTTACAGCCCCAGCATTTT. This codes for CASSRGDLQPQHF.

This clonotype was recorded many times. This chain links TRBV3-1 with TRBJ1-2; D gene unclear. CDR3 length: 12 amino acids. Trimming took 2 bases from V and 8 from J, leaving 9 bases between them. Per germline, CDR1 LGHDT and CDR2 YNNKEL (reference sequence). CDR3 in DNA: TGTGCCAGCAGCCAATCGAAGGCCGGCTACACCTTC. Translation: CASSQSKAGYTF.

As regards this clonotype: A read error may be the cause here, since a much bigger clone is one base away. This chain uses TRBV28 with TRBJ1-6; D is undetermined. Germline CDR1 reads MDHEN; CDR2 reads SYDVKM. This CDR3 is 14 amino acids long. The CDR3 DNA follows: TGTGTCAGCAGTTTATCATGGAATGTTTCACCCCTACACTTT. The encoded protein is CVSSLSWNVSPLHF. Drawing the rest from reference TRBV28 and TRBJ1-6, the complete variable domain is DVKVTQSSRYLVKRTGEKVFLECVQDMDHENMFWYRQDPGLGLRLIYFSYDVKMKEKGDIPEGYSVSREKKERFSLILESASTNQTSMYLCVSSLSWNVSPLHFGNGTRLTVT.

This sequence joins TRBV6-5 and TRBJ2-5, with 7 bases lining up with TRBD1. J gave up 0 bases and V 6 bases, and 10 bases lay outside the gene matches. The CDR3 has 16 amino acids. Germline V CDR1 and CDR2: MNHEY, SVGAGI. The chain's CDR3 is CASSQDQGGYQETQYF. The DNA of the CDR3 is TGTGCCAGCAGCCAAGACCAAGGGGGCTACCAAGAGACCCAGTACTTC.

This clonotype was detected ten times or more. The chain has TRBV7-3 and TRBJ2-1; 9 bases line up with TRBD2. V was clipped by 2 bases and J by 0 bases; unmatched bases: 8. This CDR3 contains 18 residues. CDR1 SGHTA and CDR2 FQGTGA come from the germline V gene. In DNA form, the CDR3 reads TGTGCCAGCAGCTTATATCCCCAAGCGGGGGGCTCCTACAATGAGCAGTTCTTC. It specifies CASSLYPQAGGSYNEQFF.

This clonotype was counted between two and nine times. The chain links TRBV12-3 or TRBV12-4 to TRBJ1-1; the match to TRBD1 covers 8 bases. With 6 bases clipped from V and 4 bases from J, the junction kept 4 bases outside the gene matches. This CDR3 has 13 amino acids. In nucleotides, the CDR3 is TGTGCCAGCAGCCGTACAGGGGGCACTGAAGCTTTCTTT. It yields the protein CASSRTGGTEAFF.

V is TRBV25-1 and J is TRBJ2-7, with 10 bases matching TRBD1. Germline CDR1 and CDR2: MGHDK and SYGVNS. With 6 bases clipped from V and 5 bases from J, the junction kept 7 bases outside the gene matches. This CDR3 spans 14 amino acids. The CDR3 loop is CASSHDRGPDEQYF. The CDR3 bases are TGTGCCAGCAGCCACGACAGGGGGCCGGACGAGCAGTACTTC.

This clonotype was counted at least ten times. The chain joins TRBV6-2 or TRBV6-3 to TRBJ2-2; D may be TRBD1 (6 bases). The V gene's germline CDR1 is MNHEY and CDR2 SVGEGT. This CDR3 has 14 residues. Trimming took 2 bases from V and 5 from J, leaving 9 bases between them. CDR3 region: CASSYGGLTGELFF. DNA of the CDR3: TGTGCCAGCAGTTACGGGGGCTTGACCGGGGAGCTGTTTTTT.

In this sample, this clonotype turned up a few times. The V gene is TRBV7-2, the J gene TRBJ2-7; 9 bases match TRBD2. Germline V gene lookup returns CDR1 SGHTA and CDR2 FQGNSA. The V gene end was trimmed by 1 base and the J gene end by 3 bases; junction bases not matched to a gene: 4. The CDR3 runs 15 residues. The CDR3 DNA is TGTGCCAGCAGCTTAGGTCGCGGGGGGGTCTACGAGCAGTACTTC. Translated: CASSLGRGGVYEQYF.

The chain links TRBV11-2 to TRBJ2-3; D unresolved. Germline-derived CDR1 and CDR2 are SGHAT and FQNNGV. This CDR3 region has 11 residues. The germline V and J ends were trimmed by 7 bases and 5 bases, with 7 bases remaining between them. CDR3 DNA sequence: TGTGCCAGCACCTACAGAGATACGCAGTATTTT. Translating it yields CASTYRDTQYF.

This clonotype was picked up a small number of times. The chain combines TRBV2 with TRBJ2-3; tentatively, D is TRBD2 (6 bases). The CDR3 consists of 15 residues. The ends were cut back, 2 bases at V and 0 bases at J, with 9 bases in the middle. Per germline, CDR1 SNHLY and CDR2 FYNNEI. The CDR3 is CASSERRGSTDTQYF. In DNA form, the CDR3 reads TGTGCCAGCAGTGAACGGCGGGGTAGCACAGATACGCAGTATTTT.

J is TRBJ1-4 and V is TRBV6-6; D unclear. V lost 2 bases and J 0 bases, leaving 4 bases between the germline ends. The CDR3 runs 14 residues. Germline loops: CDR1 MNHNY, CDR2 SVGAGI (reference sequence). CDR3 protein: CASSYHSTNEKLFF. The CDR3, as DNA: TGTGCCAGCAGTTACCACTCAACTAATGAAAAACTGTTTTTT.

This clonotype was seen more than once but under ten times. The CDR3 nucleotides are TGTGCCTGGAGTGCTGGGACAGGGGGCGAAAAACTGTTTTTT. This translates into CAWSAGTGGEKLFF. The chain employs TRBV30 and TRBJ1-4, with 12 bases aligning to TRBD1. V shed 1 base, J shed 8 bases, and the junction held 2 bases outside the gene matches. The germline V gene encodes CDR1 GTSNPN and CDR2 SVGIG (reference sequence). The CDR3 is made up of 14 amino acids. The complete variable domain, with remaining parts taken from reference TRBV30 and TRBJ1-4, reads SQTIHQWPATLVQPVGSPLSLECTVEGTSNPNLYWYRQAAGRGLQLLFYSVGIGQISSEVPQNLSASRPQDRQFILSSKKLLLSDSGFYLCAWSAGTGGEKLFFGSGTQLSVL.

CDR3 amino acids: CSARDNIAGGDTGELFF. CDR3 in DNA: TGCAGTGCTAGAGATAATATTGCAGGGGGCGACACCGGGGAGCTGTTTTTT. The rearrangement joins TRBV20-1 to TRBJ2-2; 8 nucleotides align to TRBD1. The CDR3 is made up of 17 amino acids. J lost 3 bases, V lost 0 bases, and 9 bases had no gene match. CDR1 and CDR2 from the germline V gene are DFQATT and SNEGSKA (reference sequence).

This clonotype was seen repeatedly, ten times or more. The CDR3 loop is CSVARFYNEQFF. The DNA for the CDR3 is TGCAGCGTTGCGCGCTTCTACAATGAGCAGTTCTTC. The chain joins TRBV29-1 to TRBJ2-1; D gene ambiguous. CDR3 length: 12 residues. The V end was cut by 4 bases, the J end by 3 bases, with 7 bases between. Germline CDR1 SQVTM, CDR2 ANQGSEA.